Listed here are 17 T cell receptor beta chains from one sample, sequenced in a study of T cells in women clearing cervical HPV infection. Clones were read by immunoSEQ multiplex PCR, and TCRdb kept only the in-frame ones, dropping some. This sample's table has tens of thousands of clones. Sequences were obtained from blood buffy coat. The receptors shown here come from a woman between 18 and 70 years old with a cervical HPV16 infection that either progressed to CIN3+ or cleared (not recorded which).

In the case of this clone: The read stops 3 residues short of the end of the CDR3; the missing end is completed from the germline J gene. The chain employs TRBV7-3 and TRBJ2-3; 11 nucleotides match TRBD2. Per germline, CDR1 SGHTA and CDR2 FQGTGA. CDR3 length: 17 amino acids. The CDR3 reads CASSSTGTSGGGETQYF. The DNA read from the CDR3 is TGTGCCAGCAGCTCCACCGGGACTAGCGGAGGGGGGGAGACG.

In regard to this clone: The sequenced fragment ends 3 residues before the CDR3 boundary, so the rest is inferred from the germline J gene. V gene TRBV7-3 combines with J gene TRBJ2-7; D is ambiguous. This CDR3 comprises 14 residues. Per germline, CDR1 SGHTA and CDR2 FQGTGA. With 5 bases removed from V and 5 bases from J, the gap between germline ends came to 16 bases. The CDR3: CASSLTRLTHEQYF. CDR3 DNA (partial): TGTGCCAGCAGCCTTACAAGACTGACCCACGAG.

In regard to this clone: The read comes to an end 3 residues before the CDR3 does, leaving the germline J gene to fill in the end. The V gene is TRBV2, the J gene TRBJ1-1; 7 bases map to TRBD1. Trimming at V came to 6 bases and at J to 4 bases, leaving 5 bases not matched to a gene. This CDR3 has 13 amino acids. Germline V lookup: CDR1 SNHLY, CDR2 FYNNEI. Partial CDR3 DNA: TGTGCCAGCAGCGCGACAGGGTTCACTGAA. It yields the protein CASSATGFTE. The CDR3, in full, reads CASSATGFTEAFF.

Details on this clone: The read ends 3 residues shy of where the CDR3 ends; the end is completed using the germline J gene. This same CDR3 is encoded by further DNA sequences in the sample. The chain carries TRBV28 and TRBJ2-3; D call uncertain. Trimming shortened V by 5 bases and J by 0 bases, and 6 bases separated the two germline ends. The germline gives CDR1 MDHEN, CDR2 SYDVKM. The CDR3 contains 13 residues. CDR3 residues: CASSRYSTDTQYF. The DNA read from the CDR3 is TGTGCCAGCAGTCGGTACAGCACAGATACG.

In regard to this clone: The CDR3 extends 3 residues past the end of the read, so its final part is completed from the germline J gene. V and J are TRBV7-2 and TRBJ2-7; 7 bases match TRBD2. The CDR3 is 13 residues long. The junction had 4 bases not matched to a gene; V was cut back by 5 bases and J by 3 bases. Germline-derived CDR1 and CDR2 are SGHTA and FQGNSA. The CDR3 loop reads CASSVGEGYEQYF. The covered CDR3 bases are TGTGCCAGCAGCGTCGGGGAGGGCTACGAG. The entire variable domain, with the rest obtained from reference TRBV7-2 and TRBJ2-7, is as follows: GAGVSQSPSNKVTEKGKDVELRCDPISGHTALYWYRQSLGQGLEFLIYFQGNSAPDKSGLPSDRFSAERTGGSVSTLTIQRTQQEDSAVYLCASSVGEGYEQYFGPGTRLTVT.

On this clone itself: Sequencing ends 3 residues short of the CDR3 end; the germline J gene provides the rest. The V call is TRBV7-2, the J call TRBJ2-3, with D perhaps matching TRBD1 (5 bases). The CDR3 has 12 residues. Trimming pared 11 bases from V and 1 base from J, leaving 10 bases between. CDR1 is SGHTA and CDR2 is FQGNSA in the germline V gene. The CDR3: CALGLRTDTQYF. The sequenced part of the CDR3 DNA is TGTGCCCTGGGGCTACGCACAGATACG.

Comment on this clone: With the read ending 3 residues before the CDR3 end, the germline J gene is used to fill in that end. The rearrangement uses TRBV10-3 and TRBJ1-5; tentative D call: TRBD1 (5 bases). CDR1 is ENHRY, CDR2 SYGVKD, per germline. This CDR3 spans 13 amino acids. The CDR3 DNA, read in part, is TGTGCCATCACGGAGGGGCCTAGAGGTCCC. This codes for CAITEGPRGP. The full-length CDR3 reads as CAITEGPRGPQHF.

Notes on this clone: With the read ending 3 residues before the CDR3 end, the germline J gene is used to fill in that end. The gene calls are TRBV5-1 and TRBJ2-5; D tentatively reads TRBD1 or TRBD2 (5 bases each). The V end was cut by 0 bases, the J end by 3 bases, with 12 bases between. The CDR3 runs to 15 residues. Germline values: CDR1 SGHRS, CDR2 YFSETQ. The DNA read from the CDR3 is TGCGCCAGCAGCTTGGGAGGGAGAGGGGAAGAGACC. Translation: CASSLGGRGEET. The whole CDR3 is CASSLGGRGEETQYF.

As for this clone: The sequenced fragment ends 3 residues before the CDR3 boundary, so the rest is inferred from the germline J gene. The rearrangement links TRBV5-1 to TRBJ2-7, with D perhaps TRBD1 or TRBD2 (6 bases each). The CDR3 totals 14 residues. V was cut by 4 bases and J by 1 base, with 12 bases left in between. Germline loops: CDR1 SGHRS, CDR2 YFSETQ. The part of the CDR3 DNA that was read is TGCGCCAGCAGCACGACAGGAGGGTCCTACGAG. Its translation is CASSTTGGSYE. The complete CDR3 reads CASSTTGGSYEQYF. Using reference TRBV5-1 and TRBJ2-7 for the parts outside the CDR3, the full variable domain is KAGVTQTPRYLIKTRGQQVTLSCSPISGHRSVSWYQQTPGQGLQFLFEYFSETQRNKGNFPGRFSGRQFSNSRSEMNVSTLELGDSALYLCASSTTGGSYEQYFGPGTRLTVT.

About this clone: One junction end does not reproduce the germline sequence, and a read error may be involved. The read stops 3 residues short of the end of the CDR3; the missing end is completed from the germline J gene. Other nucleotide sequences from this sample produce the same CDR3. The chain carries TRBV7-6 and TRBJ1-3, with TRBD1 matching over 7 bases. The germline V gene encodes CDR1 SGHVS and CDR2 FNYEAQ. The CDR3 loop spans 14 amino acids. CDR3 protein: CASSWTGSGNTIYF. Incomplete CDR3 DNA: TGTGCCAGCAGCTGGACAGGATCTGGAAACACT.

Worth noting for this clone: The read is 3 residues too short to cover the CDR3 end, so that end is filled in from the germline J gene. The chain links TRBV19 to TRBJ2-2, with a tentative D call TRBD2 (5 bases). CDR3 length: 15 residues. Trimming removed 7 bases from V and 4 bases from J, with 16 bases in between. CDR1 is LNHDA, CDR2 SQIVND, per germline (reference sequence). This CDR3 reads CASTPRGMGTGELFF. CDR3 DNA, as far as it was read: TGTGCCAGTACTCCTCGGGGAATGGGCACCGGGGAG.

The CDR3 DNA, read in part, is TGCGCCAGCAGCGGCTCTCGGGGG. Its protein is CASSGSRG. The whole CDR3 sequence reads CASSGSRGLFF. The chain has TRBV5-1 and TRBJ2-2, with D perhaps TRBD2 (5 bases). The sequence runs out 3 residues before the end of the CDR3; the remainder is reconstructed from the germline J gene. The CDR3 totals 11 residues. CDR1 is SGHRS and CDR2 is YFSETQ in the germline V gene. The variable domain in full, with the rest retrieved from reference TRBV5-1 and TRBJ2-2, is KAGVTQTPRYLIKTRGQQVTLSCSPISGHRSVSWYQQTPGQGLQFLFEYFSETQRNKGNFPGRFSGRQFSNSRSEMNVSTLELGDSALYLCASSGSRGLFFGEGSRLTVL.

Details on this clone: From the germline J gene comes the end of the CDR3, since the read stops 3 residues before it. This chain joins TRBV5-5 and TRBJ1-1; D not resolved. CDR3 size: 14 residues. Looked up from germline, CDR1 is SGHKS and CDR2 is YYEKEE (reference sequence). The CDR3 sequence: CASSPEGAGSEAFF. The sequenced CDR3 bases are TGTGCCAGCAGCCCGGAGGGAGCGGGGTCCGAA.

Remarks on this clone: The read falls 3 residues short of the CDR3 end, and the missing part is taken from the germline J gene. This chain connects TRBV23-1 to TRBJ2-7, with D perhaps TRBD2 (7 bases). TRBV23-1 is identified as an open reading frame with a role that is uncertain. The length of the CDR3 is 17 residues. Deletions cut 0 bases from V and 3 bases from J, with 18 bases between. The CDR3 sequence: CASSQSMTLRGGYEQYF. The CDR3 bases that were read are TGCGCCAGCAGTCAATCGATGACATTGAGGGGGGGCTACGAG.

Turning to this clone: The read stops 3 residues short of the end of the CDR3; the missing end is completed from the germline J gene. The chain uses TRBV7-6 and TRBJ2-5, with TRBD1 matching 9 bases. The junction had 4 bases not matched to a gene; V was cut back by 6 bases and J by 5 bases. The CDR3 loop spans 13 amino acids. CDR1 and CDR2 from the germline V gene are SGHVS and FNYEAQ. The sequenced CDR3 bases are TGTGCCAGCAGAGGGGACAGGGTTGAGACC. Translated, it gives CASRGDRVET. The full CDR3 is CASRGDRVETQYF.

In the case of this clone: Read data end 3 residues before the CDR3 end; the end is taken from the germline J gene. This chain joins TRBV7-9 and TRBJ1-1; unclear D gene. This CDR3 is built from 14 residues. Germline-derived CDR1 and CDR2 are SEHNR and FQNEAQ (reference sequence). The CDR3 loop is CASSLVDARLGAFF. CDR3 DNA, as far as it was read: TGTGCCAGCAGCTTAGTAGATGCCCGGCTAGGA.

As to this clone: Read coverage stops 3 residues before the CDR3 terminus; the germline J gene supplies the remainder. V usage is TRBV5-1 and J usage is TRBJ2-1; 10 nucleotides line up with TRBD1. The germline V gene encodes CDR1 SGHRS and CDR2 YFSETQ. V gave up 1 base and J gave up 6 bases; unmatched junction bases: 1. There are 14 residues in the CDR3. The sequenced part of the CDR3 DNA is TGCGCCAGCAGCTTGAGGACAGGGGGCAATGAG. Translated: CASSLRTGGNE. The CDR3 as a whole reads CASSLRTGGNEQFF.